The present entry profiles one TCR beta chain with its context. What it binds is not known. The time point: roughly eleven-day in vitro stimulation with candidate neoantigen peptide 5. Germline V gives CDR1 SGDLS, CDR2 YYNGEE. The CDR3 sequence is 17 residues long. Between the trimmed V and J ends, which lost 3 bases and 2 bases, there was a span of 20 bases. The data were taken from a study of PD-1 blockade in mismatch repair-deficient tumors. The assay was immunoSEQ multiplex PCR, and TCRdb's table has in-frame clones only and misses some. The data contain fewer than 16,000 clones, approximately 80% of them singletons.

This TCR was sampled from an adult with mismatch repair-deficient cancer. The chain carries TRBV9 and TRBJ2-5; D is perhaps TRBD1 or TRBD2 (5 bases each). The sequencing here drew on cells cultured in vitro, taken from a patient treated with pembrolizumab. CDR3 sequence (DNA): TGTGCCAGCAGCGCAATCAGGGTGGTAGCGCAGCAAGAGACCCAGTACTTC. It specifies CASSAIRVVAQQETQYF.